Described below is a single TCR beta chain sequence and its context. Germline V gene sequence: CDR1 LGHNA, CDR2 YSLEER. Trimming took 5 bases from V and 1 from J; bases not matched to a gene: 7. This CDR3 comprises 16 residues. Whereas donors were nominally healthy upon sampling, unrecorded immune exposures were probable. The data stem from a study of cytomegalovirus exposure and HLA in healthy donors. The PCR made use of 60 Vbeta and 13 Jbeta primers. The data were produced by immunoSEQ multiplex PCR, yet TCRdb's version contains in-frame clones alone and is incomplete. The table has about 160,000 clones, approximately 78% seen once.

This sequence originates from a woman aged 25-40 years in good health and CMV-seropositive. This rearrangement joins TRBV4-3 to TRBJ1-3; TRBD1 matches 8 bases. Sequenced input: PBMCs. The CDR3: CASSYIRGQSGNTIYF. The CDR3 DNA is TGCGCCAGCAGCTACATCAGGGGGCAATCTGGAAACACCATATATTTT.